The table lists the clone carrying this T cell receptor beta chain with a count of one. Its antigen is unknown. V lost 0 bases and J 0 bases, leaving 11 bases between the germline ends. Germline CDR1 SGHNT, CDR2 YYREEE (reference sequence). CDR3 length: 16 amino acids. The record originates from a study of graft-versus-host responses after intestinal transplantation. For the study at large: Each patient got anti-thymocyte globulin induction, then tacrolimus and steroids for approximately 3 years.

Study-level findings and limits: An association linked early post-transplant HvG declines with peak circulating GvH clone levels. Analysis identified GvH clones in recipient marrow, with some appearing first in ileum or blood.

Data came from immunoSEQ multiplex PCR; TCRdb stores just in-frame clones and leaves some out. The repertoire includes 35,000 to 45,000 clones, 89% of them detected once, and around 7% sits in the top ten. The source is a human patient who received an intestinal transplant, so some T cells may come from the graft donor. The rearrangement links TRBV5-4 to TRBJ2-3; D is undetermined. Material: PBMCs, obtained just under 270 days after transplant. CDR3 residues: CASSLEQQISTDTQYF. In nucleotides, the CDR3 is TGTGCCAGCAGCTTGGAACAGCAAATCAGCACAGATACGCAGTATTTT.